One and the same sample provided the 30 T cell receptor beta chains below, sequenced in a study of cytomegalovirus exposure and HLA in healthy donors. PCR primers comprised 60 Vbeta and 13 Jbeta primers. Repertoires were generated with immunoSEQ multiplex PCR, while TCRdb's copy carries only in-frame clones and drops some. Altogether roughly 100,000 clones are present, 55% to 75% being singletons, with the ten largest covering roughly 16%. The sample taken for sequencing was PBMCs. These receptors all stem from a woman in her 50s in good health and CMV-seropositive.

The V and J genes are TRBV28 and TRBJ2-1; TRBD2 agrees at 12 bases. Germline V gene sequence: CDR1 MDHEN, CDR2 SYDVKM. The J segment lost 7 bases and the V segment lost 6 bases, leaving 7 bases of the junction unmatched. CDR3 length: 15 amino acids. CDR3 sequence reads: CASSLLAGGTNEQFF. For the CDR3, the DNA is TGTGCCAGCAGCCTACTAGCGGGAGGTACGAATGAGCAGTTCTTC.

The gene calls are TRBV28 and TRBJ1-6; the D is unclear. Germline values: CDR1 MDHEN, CDR2 SYDVKM. V was cut by 9 bases and J by 2 bases, with 8 bases left in between. This CDR3 has 13 residues. The CDR3 DNA is TGTGCCAGTGCGGGTACCTATAATTCACCCCTCCACTTT. This translates into CASAGTYNSPLHF. Together with reference TRBV28 and TRBJ1-6, the CDR3 gives the full variable domain: DVKVTQSSRYLVKRTGEKVFLECVQDMDHENMFWYRQDPGLGLRLIYFSYDVKMKEKGDIPEGYSVSREKKERFSLILESASTNQTSMYLCASAGTYNSPLHFGNGTRLTVT.

As for this clone: An end of the junction does not agree with germline; a read error may underlie this. This rearrangement joins TRBV7-9 to TRBJ2-3; 8 positions match TRBD2. Germline V gene data show CDR1 as SEHNR and CDR2 as FQNEAQ (reference sequence). CDR3 size: 16 residues. The CDR3 coding sequence is TGTTCCAGCAGCGCACTAGCGGAGGGGACGACAGATACGCAGTATTTT. Encoded protein: CSSSALAEGTTDTQYF.

The chain joins TRBV18 to TRBJ1-5, with 7 bases that match TRBD1. The CDR3 totals 17 residues. J was trimmed by 9 bases and V by 0 bases; bases with no gene match: 14. In germline, CDR1 is KGHSH, CDR2 LQKENI. CDR3 sequence: CASSPPRTGRRGGPQHF. In nucleotides, the CDR3 is TGTGCCAGCTCACCACCCCGGACAGGACGAAGAGGAGGGCCCCAGCATTTT.

The chain uses TRBV6-1 and TRBJ2-5; D unresolved. The better agreement between TRBJ2-7 and the DNA end casts doubt on the J call. Germline CDR1 is MNHNS and CDR2 is SASEGT. The CDR3 is made up of 14 amino acids. The CDR3: CASSYAVPRREQYF. The CDR3 coding sequence is TGTGCCAGCAGTTATGCTGTTCCTAGACGCGAGCAGTACTTC.

V gene TRBV14 combines with J gene TRBJ2-3; no clear D. CDR1 is SGHDN and CDR2 is FVKESK in the germline V gene. V lost 0 bases and J lost 2, with 6 bases in between. This CDR3 is 14 amino acids long. CDR3 DNA: TGTGCCAGCAGCCAAGAGGCCCCCACAGATACGCAGTATTTT. This translates into CASSQEAPTDTQYF.

The chain is built from TRBV15 and TRBJ2-2, with D possibly TRBD2 on 5 matching bases. Germline V lookup: CDR1 LNHNV, CDR2 YYDKDF (reference sequence). The V end lost 0 bases, the J end lost 1 base, and 9 bases lay between the germline ends. This CDR3 region has 16 residues. CDR3 DNA: TGTGCCACCAGCAGAGATTTTGAGGGGAACACCGGGGAGCTGTTTTTT. It translates to CATSRDFEGNTGELFF.

In this sample, this clone turned up once. Other DNA sequences in the same sample also yield this CDR3. This chain uses TRBV7-8 with TRBJ2-1; TRBD1 matches at 7 bases. The germline CDR1 and CDR2 sequences are SGHVS and FQNEAQ. With V trimmed by 4 bases and J by 7 bases, 25 bases remained unmatched. The CDR3 is 20 residues long. Written as DNA, the CDR3 is TGTGCCAGCAGCTACATAGTTACCCCACTCAGGGGGACGGTGAGAAATGAGCAGTTCTTC. Its protein is CASSYIVTPLRGTVRNEQFF.

The DNA of the CDR3 is TGTGCCAGCAGAACAGGGTATGGCTACACCTTC. Translated, it gives CASRTGYGYTF. The chain has TRBV6-5 and TRBJ1-2, with a tentative D call TRBD1 (6 bases). The length of the CDR3 is 11 residues. Trimming removed 6 bases from V and 5 bases from J, with 7 bases in between. Germline CDR1 reads MNHEY; CDR2 reads SVGAGI.

The V and J genes are TRBV28 and TRBJ2-4, with TRBD1 as a possible D gene (6 bases). Germline V gene data show CDR1 as MDHEN and CDR2 as SYDVKM. Trimming shortened V by 6 bases and J by 7 bases, and 19 bases separated the two germline ends. The CDR3 is 15 residues long. This CDR3 is CASSFFLGQGNIQYF. DNA for the CDR3: TGTGCCAGCAGCTTCTTCCTAGGGCAGGGGAACATTCAGTACTTC.

The rearrangement joins TRBV6-1 to TRBJ1-1; D gene unclear. The germline CDR1 and CDR2 sequences are MNHNS and SASEGT. CDR3 length equals 13 residues. V was clipped by 3 bases and J by 0 bases, with 5 bases between them. The CDR3 is CASSDSLNTEAFF. The CDR3 DNA follows: TGTGCCAGCAGTGACAGTTTGAACACTGAAGCTTTCTTT.

V and J are TRBV19 and TRBJ2-2, with D perhaps matching TRBD2 (5 bases). This CDR3 contains 14 residues. Germline CDR1 LNHDA, CDR2 SQIVND (reference sequence). Trimming removed 4 bases from V and 2 bases from J, with 8 bases in between. CDR3 bases: TGTGCCAGTAGTAAACGGGGTAACACCGGGGAGCTGTTTTTT. This encodes CASSKRGNTGELFF.

The CDR3 sequence is CASSVGLSEQYF. The CDR3 nucleotides read TGTGCCAGCAGCGTAGGACTAAGCGAGCAGTACTTC. The chain has TRBV7-2 and TRBJ2-7; the D gene is possibly TRBD2 (6 bases). Germline loops: CDR1 SGHTA, CDR2 FQGNSA. The CDR3 sequence is 12 residues long. The V end was cut by 5 bases, the J end by 6 bases, with 11 bases between.

This rearrangement joins TRBV16 to TRBJ2-3; 11 positions agree with TRBD2. Germline assignment: CDR1 KGHSY and CDR2 FQNENV. The J segment lost 5 bases and the V segment lost 4 bases, leaving 5 bases of the junction unmatched. The CDR3 loop spans 15 amino acids. Written as DNA, the CDR3 is TGTGCCAGCAGCCTGGCTAGCGGGAGGAGAGATACGCAGTATTTT. It is translated as CASSLASGRRDTQYF.

This chain connects TRBV4-2 to TRBJ1-4; TRBD1 matches at 7 bases. Germline CDR1 is LGHNA and CDR2 is YNFKEQ. The V and J ends lost 2 bases and 3 bases, in that order; junction bases with no gene match: 9. CDR3 size: 17 residues. CDR3 amino acids: CASSQTPMGTANEKLFF. DNA for the CDR3: TGTGCCAGCAGCCAAACCCCGATGGGGACAGCTAATGAAAAACTGTTTTTT.

The V gene is TRBV7-8, the J gene TRBJ1-5; no clear D. The CDR3 loop spans 13 amino acids. Per germline, CDR1 SGHVS and CDR2 FQNEAQ. Trimming cost V 5 bases and J 5 bases, with 10 bases left between them. CDR3 residues: CASSLVVDQPQHF. CDR3 sequence (DNA): TGTGCCAGCAGCCTCGTAGTGGATCAGCCCCAGCATTTT.

The chain recombines TRBV7-9 with TRBJ2-2, with D possibly being TRBD1 (6 bases). Trimming took 5 bases from V and 4 from J, leaving 14 bases between them. From germline, CDR1 is SEHNR and CDR2 FQNEAQ (reference sequence). The CDR3 runs to 15 residues. The CDR3, as DNA: TGTGCCAGCAGCCAGGACAGCCTGATCACCGGGGAGCTGTTTTTT. Protein product: CASSQDSLITGELFF.

The CDR3 DNA is TGTGCCAGCTCACTAACAACCGACAGTCTCTACGAGCAGTACTTC. Its protein is CASSLTTDSLYEQYF. The rearrangement links TRBV18 to TRBJ2-7; possible D gene TRBD1, 5 bases. V was clipped by 4 bases and J by 3 bases, with 16 bases between them. The CDR3 is made up of 15 amino acids. Germline loops: CDR1 KGHSH, CDR2 LQKENI.

This rearrangement joins TRBV5-1 to TRBJ2-2, with a tentative D call TRBD2 (6 bases). The V end was cut by 3 bases, the J end by 0 bases, with 18 bases between. CDR3 length: 18 amino acids. Germline V gives CDR1 SGHRS, CDR2 YFSETQ. CDR3 sequence: CASSSGRRWGANTGELFF. The CDR3, as DNA: TGCGCCAGCAGCTCGGGACGGAGGTGGGGGGCGAACACCGGGGAGCTGTTTTTT.

This chain connects TRBV5-1 to TRBJ1-1; D gene ambiguous. CDR3 size: 14 residues. CDR1 and CDR2 from the germline V gene are SGHRS and YFSETQ. Trimming pared 0 bases from V and 2 bases from J, leaving 8 bases between. The CDR3 loop reads CASSLVLANTEAFF. CDR3 nucleotides: TGCGCCAGCAGCTTGGTTTTGGCAAACACTGAAGCTTTCTTT.

This sequence joins TRBV5-1 and TRBJ1-4; 7 nucleotides match TRBD1. With V trimmed by 5 bases and J by 4 bases, 8 bases remained unmatched. The CDR3 has 15 amino acids. CDR1 is SGHRS and CDR2 is YFSETQ in the germline V gene. Here the CDR3 DNA reads TGCGCCAGCAGTACCCGGCCAGGGGGTAATGAAAAACTGTTTTTT. This translates into CASSTRPGGNEKLFF.

The chain links TRBV19 to TRBJ2-1, with 7 bases lining up with TRBD2. Losses at the gene ends were 5 bases for V and 5 bases for J; bases not matched to a gene: 6. Germline CDR1 reads LNHDA; CDR2 reads SQIVND (reference sequence). This CDR3 spans 14 amino acids. CDR3: CASSRLAVNNEQFF. DNA of the CDR3: TGTGCCAGTAGTCGCCTAGCGGTGAACAATGAGCAGTTCTTC.

CDR3 DNA: TGTGCCAGCAGCTTGGGTACTAGCGGGACCACAAAGCAGTTCTTC. Its translation is CASSLGTSGTTKQFF. The rearrangement links TRBV5-6 to TRBJ2-1, with 10 positions matching TRBD2. Germline CDR1 and CDR2: SGHDT and YYEEEE. The junction had 8 bases not matched to a gene; V was cut back by 0 bases and J by 11 bases. This CDR3 comprises 15 residues.

This chain uses TRBV4-1 with TRBJ1-4, with D uncertain. This CDR3 contains 17 residues. Looked up from germline, CDR1 is MGHRA and CDR2 is YSYEKL. V lost 2 bases, J lost 4 bases, and 17 bases lay in between. CDR3 amino acids: CASSQFLVGRRNEKLFF. The CDR3 region has the DNA TGCGCCAGCAGCCAATTTCTGGTCGGGAGACGTAATGAAAAACTGTTTTTT.

This chain joins TRBV19 and TRBJ1-5, with TRBD1 matching over 7 bases. Losses at the gene ends were 9 bases for V and 7 bases for J; bases not matched to a gene: 6. CDR1 is LNHDA and CDR2 is SQIVND in the germline V gene (reference sequence). There are 12 residues in the CDR3. The chain's CDR3 is CASNRGIQPQHF. CDR3 DNA: TGTGCCAGCAACAGGGGAATACAGCCCCAGCATTTT.

The chain is built from TRBV14 and TRBJ2-1, with 7 bases identical to TRBD2. The CDR3 spans 15 residues. The junction had 6 bases not matched to a gene; V was cut back by 2 bases and J by 5 bases. In germline, CDR1 is SGHDN, CDR2 FVKESK. The CDR3 DNA follows: TGTGCCAGCAGCCAATATAGGGACTATAACAATGAGCAGTTCTTC. Protein product: CASSQYRDYNNEQFF.

This chain joins TRBV29-1 and TRBJ2-3, with D perhaps matching TRBD2 (5 bases). Germline V gives CDR1 SQVTM, CDR2 ANQGSEA. Trimming pared 4 bases from V and 2 bases from J, leaving 13 bases between. There are 14 residues in the CDR3. The CDR3 sequence is CSVVYFSDTDTQYF. The CDR3 DNA sequence: TGCAGCGTTGTTTATTTTAGCGACACAGATACGCAGTATTTT.

The chain is built from TRBV11-3 and TRBJ2-7, with D possibly matching TRBD1 (6 bases). V dropped 5 bases and J dropped 3 bases, with 20 bases sitting between them. Germline values: CDR1 SGHNT, CDR2 YENEEA. The CDR3 covers 16 residues. As DNA, the CDR3 is TGTGCCAGCAGCGTACTCGAGTCCGGGACATTCTACGAGCAGTACTTC. Its protein is CASSVLESGTFYEQYF.

The chain recombines TRBV7-2 with TRBJ2-1; TRBD2 aligns across 8 bases. The CDR3 covers 15 residues. Germline CDR1 and CDR2: SGHTA and FQGNSA. After removal of 5 bases from V and 1 base from J, the junction contained 4 bases not matched to a gene. Written as DNA, the CDR3 is TGTGCCAGCAGCAGCGGGAGCACGTCCTACAATGAGCAGTTCTTC. The encoded protein is CASSSGSTSYNEQFF.

This clone has more than one count but fewer than ten. The chain uses TRBV9 and TRBJ1-1; TRBD1 might be the D (5 bases). V was trimmed by 1 base and J by 1 base, leaving 23 bases between them. Germline CDR1 reads SGDLS; CDR2 reads YYNGEE. This CDR3 spans 19 amino acids. The CDR3 loop reads CASSVSTDITTEENTEAFF. Written as DNA, the CDR3 is TGTGCCAGCAGCGTAAGCACAGACATCACGACAGAAGAGAACACTGAAGCTTTCTTT.